The sequence of this T cell receptor beta chain was determined in a study of T and B cells in COVID-19 patients. Notes on the study in general: Clonality of TRB repertoires was high in active COVID-19; recovery brought above-healthy diversity and richness. Of 2,000 to 2,500 TCR clusters found only in the recovered cohort, a few dozen had low generation probability.

BIOMED2 TRB-A/B primer pools were used in multiplex TRB PCR. TCRdb called the multiplex PCR reads again in MiXCR, with one record for every CDR3 protein. The sample holds about 4,000 distinct CDR3 sequences; about a quarter are singletons and the top ten take approximately 22%. Germline V gives CDR1 MNHEY, CDR2 SVGAGI. The CDR3 is 13 residues long. V lost 5 bases, J lost 8 bases, and 15 bases lay in between. Relative to its sample, this clonotype is medium-sized. What it binds is unknown. From blood, about 230-500 ng of genomic DNA served as TRB template. This TCR derives from a human donor with active COVID-19. The sample comprised blood. The chain uses TRBV6-5 and TRBJ1-2; D remains unclear. The DNA of the CDR3 is TGTGCCAGCAGTCGCGGACCCCAGAGCGGCTACACCTTC. Its translation: CASSRGPQSGYTF.